This TCR beta chain was recorded in a study of blood T cell repertoires in COVID-19. The wider study: T cells, B-cell-depleted T cells, or PBMCs provided the cDNA or gDNA that served as material.

The junction had 9 bases not matched to a gene; V was cut back by 8 bases and J by 4 bases. The CDR3 is made up of 15 amino acids. Germline V lookup: CDR1 LNHDA, CDR2 SQIVND (reference sequence). This clone was recorded many times. The table came from immunoSEQ multiplex PCR; TCRdb's copy has only in-frame clones and leaves some out. The table has under 85,000 clones, around 82% seen once. The V call is TRBV19, the J call TRBJ1-5; 9 bases map to TRBD1. The TCR sequence derives from a man of 80 years or more with active or convalescent COVID-19. Sequenced input: peripheral blood. CDR3 sequence reads: CASQSWDRVNQPQHF. The CDR3 DNA sequence: TGTGCCAGTCAGTCGTGGGACAGGGTAAATCAGCCCCAGCATTTT.